One T cell receptor beta chain is described in this entry. Its matching antigen is unknown. These data belong to a study of PD-1 blockade in classical Hodgkin lymphoma. The study's findings and limits: Lower baseline TCR diversity marked trial partial responders and progressors. It was CD4+ TCR diversity, not CD8+, that rose significantly by C4D1. Relapsed/refractory patients reportedly had lower baseline diversity than newly diagnosed patients.

After autologous stem cell transplantation all patients relapsed, and prior brentuximab vedotin exposure differed between cohorts. TCRdb's copy holds only in-frame clones and misses some; the assay was immunoSEQ multiplex PCR. This sample has over 15,000 clones, with roughly 80% found just once. The V end lost 4 bases, the J end lost 2 bases, and 12 bases lay between the germline ends. Germline V gene sequence: CDR1 SGHNT, CDR2 YYREEE (reference sequence). CDR3 length: 14 amino acids. V and J are TRBV5-4 and TRBJ2-5; D is ambiguous. Sequences were derived from peripheral blood mononuclear cells (PBMCs), sampled before the second cycle of nivolumab. The TCR was taken from a human donor with classical Hodgkin lymphoma. The CDR3 region is CASSPLGPQETQYF. CDR3 DNA: TGTGCCAGCAGCCCTCTAGGACCTCAAGAGACCCAGTACTTC.